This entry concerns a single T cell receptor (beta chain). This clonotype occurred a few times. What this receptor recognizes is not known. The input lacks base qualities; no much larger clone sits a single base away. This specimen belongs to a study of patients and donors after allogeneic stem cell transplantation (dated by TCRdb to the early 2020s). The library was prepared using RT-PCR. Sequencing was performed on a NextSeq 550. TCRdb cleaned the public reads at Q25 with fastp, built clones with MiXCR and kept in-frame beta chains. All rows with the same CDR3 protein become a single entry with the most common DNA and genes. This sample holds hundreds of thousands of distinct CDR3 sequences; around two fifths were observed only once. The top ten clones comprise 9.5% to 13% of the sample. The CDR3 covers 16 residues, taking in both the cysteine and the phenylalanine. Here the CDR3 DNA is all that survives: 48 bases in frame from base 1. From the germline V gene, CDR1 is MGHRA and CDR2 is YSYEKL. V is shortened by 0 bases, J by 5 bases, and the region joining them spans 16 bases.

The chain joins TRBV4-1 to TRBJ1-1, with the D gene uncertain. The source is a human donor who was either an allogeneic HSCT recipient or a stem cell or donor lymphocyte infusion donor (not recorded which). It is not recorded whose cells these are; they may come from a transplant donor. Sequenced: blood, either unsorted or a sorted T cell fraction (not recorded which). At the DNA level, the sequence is TGCGCCAGCAGCCAAGAAAGATGGACCGCTAGTACTGAAGCTTTCTTT. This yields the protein CASSQERWTASTEAFF.